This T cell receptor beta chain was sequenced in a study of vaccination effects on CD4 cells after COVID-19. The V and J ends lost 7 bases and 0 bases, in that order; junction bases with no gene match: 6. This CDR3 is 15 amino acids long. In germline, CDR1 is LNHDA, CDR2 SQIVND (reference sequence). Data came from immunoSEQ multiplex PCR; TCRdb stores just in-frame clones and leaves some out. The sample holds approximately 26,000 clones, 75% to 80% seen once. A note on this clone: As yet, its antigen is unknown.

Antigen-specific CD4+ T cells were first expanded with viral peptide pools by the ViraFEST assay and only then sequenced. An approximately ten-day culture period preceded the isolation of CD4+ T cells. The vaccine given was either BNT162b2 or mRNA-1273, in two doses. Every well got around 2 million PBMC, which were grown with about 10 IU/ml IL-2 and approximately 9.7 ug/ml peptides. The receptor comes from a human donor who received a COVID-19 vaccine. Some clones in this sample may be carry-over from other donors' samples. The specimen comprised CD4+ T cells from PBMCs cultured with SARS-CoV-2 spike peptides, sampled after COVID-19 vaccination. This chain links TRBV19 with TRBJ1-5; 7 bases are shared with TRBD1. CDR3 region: CASTADRVSNQPQHF. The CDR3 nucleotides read TGTGCCAGTACCGCCGACAGGGTTAGCAATCAGCCCCAGCATTTT.